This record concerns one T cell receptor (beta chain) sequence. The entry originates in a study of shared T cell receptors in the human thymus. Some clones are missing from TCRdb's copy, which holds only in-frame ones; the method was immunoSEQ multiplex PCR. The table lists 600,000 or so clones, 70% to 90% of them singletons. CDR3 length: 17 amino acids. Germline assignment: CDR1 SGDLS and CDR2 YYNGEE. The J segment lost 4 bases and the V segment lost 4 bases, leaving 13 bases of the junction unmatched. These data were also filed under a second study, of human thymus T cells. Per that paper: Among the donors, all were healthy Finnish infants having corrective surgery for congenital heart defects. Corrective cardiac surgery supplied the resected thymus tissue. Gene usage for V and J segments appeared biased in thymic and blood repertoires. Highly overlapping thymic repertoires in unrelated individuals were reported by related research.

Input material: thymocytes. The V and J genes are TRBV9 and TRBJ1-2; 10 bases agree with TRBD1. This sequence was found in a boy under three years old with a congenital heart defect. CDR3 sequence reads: CASSPRQGARGVYGYTF. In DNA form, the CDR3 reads TGTGCCAGCAGCCCGCGACAGGGGGCGCGAGGGGTCTATGGCTACACCTTC.